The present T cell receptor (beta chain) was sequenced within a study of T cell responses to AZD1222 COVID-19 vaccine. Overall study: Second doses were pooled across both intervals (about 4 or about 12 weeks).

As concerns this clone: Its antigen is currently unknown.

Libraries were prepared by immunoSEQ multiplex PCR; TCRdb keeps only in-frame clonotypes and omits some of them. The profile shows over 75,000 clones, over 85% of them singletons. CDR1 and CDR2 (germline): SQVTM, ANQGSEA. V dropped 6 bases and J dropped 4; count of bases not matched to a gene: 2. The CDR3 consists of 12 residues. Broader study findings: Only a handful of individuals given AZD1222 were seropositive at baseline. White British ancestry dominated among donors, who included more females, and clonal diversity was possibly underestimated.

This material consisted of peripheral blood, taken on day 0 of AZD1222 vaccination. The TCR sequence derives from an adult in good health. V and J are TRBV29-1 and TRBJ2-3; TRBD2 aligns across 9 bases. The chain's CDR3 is CSVAGGPDTQYF. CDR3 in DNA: TGCAGCGTGGCGGGGGGGCCAGATACGCAGTATTTT.